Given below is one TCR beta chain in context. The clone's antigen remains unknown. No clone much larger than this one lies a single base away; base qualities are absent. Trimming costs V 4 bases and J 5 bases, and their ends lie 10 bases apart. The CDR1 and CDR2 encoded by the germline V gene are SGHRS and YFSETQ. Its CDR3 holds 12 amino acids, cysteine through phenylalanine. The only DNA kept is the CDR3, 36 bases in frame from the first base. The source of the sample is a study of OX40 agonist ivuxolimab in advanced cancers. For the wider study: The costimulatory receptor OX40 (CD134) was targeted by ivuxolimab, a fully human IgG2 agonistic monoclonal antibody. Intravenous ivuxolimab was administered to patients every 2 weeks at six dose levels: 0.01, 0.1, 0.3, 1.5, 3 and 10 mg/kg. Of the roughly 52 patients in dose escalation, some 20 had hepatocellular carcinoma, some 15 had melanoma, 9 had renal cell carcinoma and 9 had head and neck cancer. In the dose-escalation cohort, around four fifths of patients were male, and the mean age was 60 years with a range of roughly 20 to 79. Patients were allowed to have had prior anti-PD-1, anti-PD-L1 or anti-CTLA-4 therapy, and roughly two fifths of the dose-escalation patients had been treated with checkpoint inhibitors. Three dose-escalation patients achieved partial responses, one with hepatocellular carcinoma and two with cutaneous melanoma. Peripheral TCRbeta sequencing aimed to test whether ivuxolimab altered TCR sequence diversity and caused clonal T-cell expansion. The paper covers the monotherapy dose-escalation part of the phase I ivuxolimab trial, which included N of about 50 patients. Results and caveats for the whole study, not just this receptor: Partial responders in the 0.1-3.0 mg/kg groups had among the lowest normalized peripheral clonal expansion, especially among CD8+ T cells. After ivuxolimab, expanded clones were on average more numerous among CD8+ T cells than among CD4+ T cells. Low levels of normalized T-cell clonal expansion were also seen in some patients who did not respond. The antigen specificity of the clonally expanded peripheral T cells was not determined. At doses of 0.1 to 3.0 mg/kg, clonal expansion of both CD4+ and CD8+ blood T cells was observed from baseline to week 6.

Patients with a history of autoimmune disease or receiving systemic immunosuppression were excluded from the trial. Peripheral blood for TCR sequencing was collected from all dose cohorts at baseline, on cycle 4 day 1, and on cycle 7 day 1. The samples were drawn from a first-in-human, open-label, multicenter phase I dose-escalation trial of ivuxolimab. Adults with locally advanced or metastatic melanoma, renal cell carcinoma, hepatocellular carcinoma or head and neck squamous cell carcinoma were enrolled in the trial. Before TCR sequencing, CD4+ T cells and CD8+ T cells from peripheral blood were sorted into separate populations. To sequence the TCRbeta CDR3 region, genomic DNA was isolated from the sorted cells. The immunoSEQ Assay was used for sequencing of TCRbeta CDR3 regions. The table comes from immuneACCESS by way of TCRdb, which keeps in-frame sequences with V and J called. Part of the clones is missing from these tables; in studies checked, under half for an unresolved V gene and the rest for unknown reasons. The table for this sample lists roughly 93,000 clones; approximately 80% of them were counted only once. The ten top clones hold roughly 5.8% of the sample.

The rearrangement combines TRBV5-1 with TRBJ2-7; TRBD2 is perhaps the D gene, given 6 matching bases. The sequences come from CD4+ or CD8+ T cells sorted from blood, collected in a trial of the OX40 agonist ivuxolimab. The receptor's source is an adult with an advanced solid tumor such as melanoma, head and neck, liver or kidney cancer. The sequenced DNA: TGCGCCAGCAGCCGCGGGACTGACGAGCAGTACTTC. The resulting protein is CASSRGTDEQYF.